A single sample gave rise to the 17 T cell receptor beta chains below, sequenced in a study of cytomegalovirus exposure and HLA in healthy donors. 60 Vbeta and 13 Jbeta primers were used in PCR. The protocol was immunoSEQ multiplex PCR, while the TCRdb copy is restricted to in-frame clones and leaves out a portion. Here the sample spans 200,000 to 250,000 clones, approximately 78% being singletons. Sequencing used PBMCs. The receptor source for this set is a boy aged 5-17 years in good health and CMV-seronegative.

The rearrangement uses TRBV7-8 and TRBJ2-1, with D perhaps matching TRBD1 (6 bases). From germline, CDR1 is SGHVS and CDR2 FQNEAQ. CDR3 size: 15 residues. V dropped 8 bases and J dropped 9 bases, with 23 bases sitting between them. The CDR3 sequence is CASSFYSQGTGEQFF. In nucleotides, the CDR3 is TGTGCCAGCTCGTTCTACTCACAGGGTACAGGTGAGCAGTTCTTC.

V usage is TRBV5-6 and J usage is TRBJ2-4; no firm D call. Per the germline V gene, CDR1 is SGHDT and CDR2 is YYEEEE. The CDR3 length is 14 residues. V was clipped by 0 bases and J by 2 bases, with 6 bases between them. The CDR3, as DNA: TGTGCCAGCAGCTTGGTGGAGACCAAAAACATTCAGTACTTC. Protein: CASSLVETKNIQYF. The full variable domain, completed using reference TRBV5-6 and TRBJ2-4, is DAGVTQSPTHLIKTRGQQVTLRCSPKSGHDTVSWYQQALGQGPQFIFQYYEEEERQRGNFPDRFSGHQFPNYSSELNVNALLLGDSALYLCASSLVETKNIQYFGAGTRLSVL.

The CDR3: CAITQGIAGDHEQYF. Written as DNA, the CDR3 is TGTGCCATCACTCAAGGGATAGCAGGGGACCACGAGCAGTACTTC. This rearrangement joins TRBV10-3 to TRBJ2-7; maybe TRBD1 (6 bases). Germline V gene sequence: CDR1 ENHRY, CDR2 SYGVKD. Trimming shortened V by 7 bases and J by 5 bases, and 21 bases separated the two germline ends. This CDR3 contains 15 residues.

This clone was detected once. V gene TRBV15 combines with J gene TRBJ2-5, with no clear D. This CDR3 region has 17 residues. Germline CDR1 reads LNHNV; CDR2 reads YYDKDF (reference sequence). V shed 0 bases and J shed 2 bases, with 16 bases lying between them. CDR3 loop: CATSRDLLVRNQETQYF. CDR3 sequence (DNA): TGTGCCACCAGCAGAGATCTCCTAGTTAGAAATCAAGAGACCCAGTACTTC. Full variable domain (outside the CDR3, taken from reference TRBV15 and TRBJ2-5): DAMVIQNPRYQVTQFGKPVTLSCSQTLNHNVMYWYQQKSSQAPKLLFHYYDKDFNNEADTPDNFQSRRPNTSFCFLDIRSPGLGDTAMYLCATSRDLLVRNQETQYFGPGTRLLVL.

As concerns this clone: Other DNA sequences from this sample encode an identical CDR3 as well. DNA of the CDR3: TGTGCCAGCAGTTGGGGACAGGGGATGGTATCACCCCTCCACTTT. Protein: CASSWGQGMVSPLHF. The J gene is TRBJ1-6, the V gene TRBV6-5, with 10 positions matching TRBD1. The germline gives CDR1 MNHEY, CDR2 SVGAGI. The CDR3 sequence is 15 residues long. Unmatched junction bases numbered 7, after V lost 4 bases and J lost 10 bases.

The CDR3 loop reads CARTGGPNEKLFF. DNA for the CDR3: TGTGCCAGGACAGGGGGTCCCAATGAAAAACTGTTTTTT. The rearrangement joins TRBV18 to TRBJ1-4, with 9 bases matching TRBD1. The CDR3 covers 13 residues. The V and J ends lost 9 bases and 5 bases, in that order; junction bases with no gene match: 4. Germline V gene data show CDR1 as KGHSH and CDR2 as LQKENI.

CDR3: CSVGGRANTEAFF. In DNA form, the CDR3 reads TGCAGCGTTGGGGGGCGGGCGAACACTGAAGCTTTCTTT. The rearrangement uses TRBV29-1 and TRBJ1-1, with a tentative D call TRBD1 (6 bases). With 4 bases removed from V and 1 base from J, the gap between germline ends came to 10 bases. The CDR3 covers 13 residues. CDR1 SQVTM and CDR2 ANQGSEA come from the germline V gene.

The gene calls are TRBV7-3 and TRBJ1-2; D might be TRBD1 (6 bases). The germline V and J ends were trimmed by 5 bases and 8 bases, with 15 bases remaining between them. The V gene's germline CDR1 is SGHTA and CDR2 FQGTGA. The CDR3 length is 13 residues. The CDR3 loop is CASSRRTDSGYTF. The CDR3 bases are TGTGCCAGCAGCCGACGGACAGACTCCGGCTACACCTTC.

The V call is TRBV18, the J call TRBJ2-7, with D hard to call. CDR1 is KGHSH and CDR2 is LQKENI in the germline V gene. Trimming removed 3 bases from V and 4 bases from J, with 16 bases in between. CDR3 length: 15 residues. CDR3 coding DNA: TGTGCCAGCTCACCTCAGCGAGGAAAATTTTACGAGCAGTACTTC. Its translation is CASSPQRGKFYEQYF.

The J gene is TRBJ2-7, the V gene TRBV27, with D tentatively TRBD1 (5 bases). The germline V gene encodes CDR1 MNHEY and CDR2 SMNVEV (reference sequence). The germline V and J ends were trimmed by 4 bases and 2 bases, with 6 bases remaining between them. The CDR3 runs to 12 residues. CDR3 protein: CASSSRAYEQYF. Here the CDR3 DNA reads TGTGCCAGCAGTTCCAGGGCCTACGAGCAGTACTTC.

This chain joins TRBV7-6 and TRBJ2-7; 10 nucleotides line up with TRBD1. The CDR3 spans 14 residues. Germline V CDR1 and CDR2: SGHVS, FNYEAQ. V trimming: 1 base; J trimming: 5 bases; junction bases outside the gene matches: 2. Written as DNA, the CDR3 is TGTGCCAGCAGCTTAGGCGGGACAGGGGACGAGCAGTACTTC. This gives the protein CASSLGGTGDEQYF.

In regard to this clone: At one end the junction does not follow the germline gene, possibly because of a read error. Other DNA variants within this sample encode the same CDR3. The chain joins TRBV5-1 to TRBJ1-2; possibly TRBD1 for D (6 bases). CDR3 length: 13 amino acids. CDR1 is SGHRS, CDR2 YFSETQ, per germline. In nucleotides, the CDR3 is TGCGCTAGCAGCTTGGTACAGGGCTATGGCTACACCTTC. This translates into CASSLVQGYGYTF.

V usage is TRBV4-1 and J usage is TRBJ1-2; no reliable D call. The CDR3 totals 14 residues. Germline V gene lookup returns CDR1 MGHRA and CDR2 YSYEKL. Trimming stripped 1 base from V and 4 bases from J, with 10 bases between. CDR3 amino acids: CASSQAFSPYGYTF. The CDR3 coding sequence is TGCGCCAGCAGCCAAGCTTTCTCCCCCTATGGCTACACCTTC.

This chain uses TRBV11-2 with TRBJ1-1; no firm D call. This CDR3 is built from 14 residues. With 5 bases removed from V and 3 bases from J, the gap between germline ends came to 13 bases. Germline assignment: CDR1 SGHAT and CDR2 FQNNGV. This chain's CDR3 is CASSDVRRYTEAFF. The CDR3 DNA sequence: TGTGCCAGCAGCGACGTAAGGAGGTACACTGAAGCTTTCTTT.

This chain uses TRBV7-9 with TRBJ2-1; D unclear. This CDR3 region has 14 residues. Germline CDR1 reads SEHNR; CDR2 reads FQNEAQ (reference sequence). Trimming shortened V by 1 base and J by 9 bases, and 13 bases separated the two germline ends. The CDR3 DNA sequence: TGTGCCAGCAGCTTAGTGGGCCTAACCCCTGAGCAGTTCTTC. This codes for CASSLVGLTPEQFF.

There are a few counts of this clone. The chain uses TRBV5-4 and TRBJ1-2, with 9 bases matching TRBD1. V trimming: 4 bases; J trimming: 5 bases; junction bases outside the gene matches: 9. The CDR3 runs 15 residues. The germline CDR1 and CDR2 sequences are SGHNT and YYREEE (reference sequence). In nucleotides, the CDR3 is TGTGCCAGCAGCCCGAAAACGGGACAGGGATATGGCTACACCTTC. Its protein product is CASSPKTGQGYGYTF.

The chain combines TRBV9 with TRBJ2-3, with D perhaps TRBD1 (7 bases). Germline V gene sequence: CDR1 SGDLS, CDR2 YYNGEE. Trimming removed 7 bases at V and 2 bases at J, with 17 bases between. CDR3 length: 15 residues. CDR3 sequence: CASGGDSRSTDTQYF. As DNA, the CDR3 is TGTGCCAGCGGAGGGGACAGCCGATCCACAGATACGCAGTATTTT.